The 23 T cell receptor beta chains in this list originate from one sample, sequenced in a study of T cells in Graves' hyperthyroidism and ophthalmopathy. Amplified TCR beta CDR3 regions derived from RNA transcripts. The TCR CDR3 was amplified in a first-round RT-PCR using the HTBI primer set. TCRdb ran MiXCR on the multiplex PCR reads and lists one entry per CDR3 protein. The sample contains about 24,000 distinct CDR3 sequences, about 53% of which appear only once. Material: blood. The receptor set was obtained from a woman aged 40 to 49 with Graves' hyperthyroidism that later progressed to Graves' ophthalmopathy.

Turning to this clonotype: The DNA is omitted, as the CDR3 cannot be located on it reliably, and the CDR3 follows TCRdb's listing. The chain couples TRBV6-4 to TRBJ2-1; TRBD1 is taken as the D call from the table, unchecked against the DNA. The CDR3 is made up of 17 amino acids, end residues included. Germline V lookup: CDR1 MRHNA, CDR2 SNTAGT. This chain's CDR3 is CANPAGTDTQYFGEQFF.

In its sample, this clonotype ranks as medium-sized (0.01 to 0.1%). J is TRBJ2-5 and V is TRBV7-6; perhaps TRBD2 as D (5 bases). Trimming removed 2 bases at V and 1 base at J, with 8 bases between. The CDR3 has 14 amino acids. Looked up from germline, CDR1 is SGHVS and CDR2 is FNYEAQ. CDR3: CASSLSSFQETQYF. As DNA, the CDR3 is TGTGCCAGCAGCTTATCTAGCTTCCAAGAGACCCAGTACTTC.

This chain's CDR3 is CSAKRQPGNEKLFF. As DNA, the CDR3 is TGCAGTGCTAAGAGACAGCCGGGTAATGAAAAACTGTTTTTT. This rearrangement joins TRBV20-1 to TRBJ1-4, with D possibly being TRBD1 (5 bases). CDR3 length: 14 amino acids. In germline, CDR1 is DFQATT, CDR2 SNEGSKA (reference sequence). Trimming stripped 4 bases from V and 4 bases from J, with 13 bases between.

This clonotype came up many times. J is TRBJ1-1 and V is TRBV28; 9 bases map to TRBD1. The CDR3 sequence is 13 residues long. The germline gives CDR1 MDHEN, CDR2 SYDVKM. After removal of 7 bases from V and 6 bases from J, the junction contained 6 bases not matched to a gene. The CDR3, as DNA: TGTGCCAGCATTAGGGACAGGGCGTCTGAAGCTTTCTTT. Encoded protein: CASIRDRASEAFF.

The rearrangement joins TRBV7-9 to TRBJ2-7; 9 bases are shared with TRBD2. The CDR3 contains 15 residues. Trimming at V came to 3 bases and at J to 4 bases, leaving 7 bases not matched to a gene. Germline V gene sequence: CDR1 SEHNR, CDR2 FQNEAQ (reference sequence). The CDR3 coding sequence is TGTGCCAGCAGCTTCACATTAGCGGGAGATTACGAGCAGTACTTC. Translating it yields CASSFTLAGDYEQYF.

This clonotype was detected many times. CDR3 in DNA: TGTGCCAGCAGCTTATTGGGGGGGGGGGAGCTGTTTTTT. This translates into CASSLLGGGELFF. The chain joins TRBV7-2 to TRBJ2-2, with 7 bases matching TRBD2. The germline V gene has CDR1 SGHTA and CDR2 FQGNSA. With V trimmed by 2 bases and J by 8 bases, 2 bases remained unmatched. The CDR3 covers 13 residues.

The genes are TRBV19 and TRBJ2-5; TRBD2 agrees at 16 bases. The CDR3 length is 17 residues. CDR1 and CDR2 (germline): LNHDA, SQIVND (reference sequence). The ends lost 6 bases at V and 2 bases at J; junction bases unmatched: 6. CDR3 DNA: TGTGCCAGTAGGGGACTAGCGGGAGGGCCCAATCAAGAGACCCAGTACTTC. This translates into CASRGLAGGPNQETQYF.

This clonotype was recorded at least ten times. The rearrangement joins TRBV2 to TRBJ1-1; possible D gene TRBD1, 6 bases. This CDR3 comprises 13 residues. The germline V gene has CDR1 SNHLY and CDR2 FYNNEI. V was trimmed by 9 bases and J by 0 bases, leaving 11 bases between them. The CDR3 reads CASTGQLNTEAFF. The CDR3 coding sequence is TGTGCCAGTACGGGACAATTGAACACTGAAGCTTTCTTT.

This clonotype has ten or more counts. The genes are TRBV6-1 and TRBJ2-1; TRBD1 aligns across 9 bases. The CDR3 has 15 amino acids. V lost 0 bases to trimming and J lost 4 bases; unmatched junction nucleotides: 1. Germline V gene lookup returns CDR1 MNHNS and CDR2 SASEGT. The CDR3 sequence is CASSEATGGYNEQFF. The CDR3 nucleotides are TGTGCCAGCAGTGAAGCGACAGGGGGGTACAATGAGCAGTTCTTC.

This clonotype was seen many times. The chain has TRBV12-3 or TRBV12-4 and TRBJ2-3, with D possibly TRBD2 on 5 matching bases. V was clipped by 5 bases and J by 0 bases, with 18 bases between them. This CDR3 has 17 residues. The chain's CDR3 is CASSPSFSRTSTDTQYF. In DNA form, the CDR3 reads TGTGCCAGCAGTCCCTCTTTCTCTCGGACTAGCACAGATACGCAGTATTTT.

With regard to this clonotype: A much larger clone differs from this one at a single base, so this may be a read error. V usage is TRBV10-2 and J usage is TRBJ2-7; D gene unclear. Germline V gene lookup returns CDR1 WSHSY and CDR2 SAAADI. The CDR3 loop spans 14 amino acids. V lost 7 bases and J 2 bases, leaving 15 bases between the germline ends. The CDR3 DNA reads as TGCGCCAGCAACCACATAGAAAGCCCCTACGAGCAGTACGTC. Translating gives CASNHIESPYEQYV.

In this sample, this clonotype turned up a few times. The chain is built from TRBV24-1 and TRBJ2-2; D gene unclear. V gave up 6 bases and J gave up 2 bases, with 6 bases separating them. Germline CDR1 reads KGHDR; CDR2 reads SFDVKD. The CDR3 loop spans 13 amino acids. The CDR3 nucleotides are TGTGCCACCAGTTATACTAACACCGGGGAGCTGTTTTTT. Translation: CATSYTNTGELFF.

This clonotype has only one observation. CDR3 sequence: CASSVSGWASTEAFF. DNA of the CDR3: TGTGCCAGCAGCGTATCAGGGTGGGCTAGTACTGAAGCTTTCTTT. The chain carries TRBV9 and TRBJ1-1, with a possible D match to TRBD1 (5 bases). The CDR3 has 15 residues. Per the germline V gene, CDR1 is SGDLS and CDR2 is YYNGEE. V dropped 1 base and J dropped 5 bases, with 15 bases sitting between them.

This clonotype was found a few times. The chain couples TRBV20-1 to TRBJ2-5; no definite D call. Trimming took 0 bases from V and 4 from J, leaving 3 bases between them. Germline V gene sequence: CDR1 DFQATT, CDR2 SNEGSKA (reference sequence). The CDR3 length is 11 residues. CDR3 amino acids: CSARDGETQYF. The CDR3 region has the DNA TGCAGTGCTAGAGATGGAGAGACCCAGTACTTC.

This clonotype is medium-sized within its sample. This chain links TRBV15 with TRBJ2-1; a weak D match, TRBD2 (6 bases). Germline-derived CDR1 and CDR2 are LNHNV and YYDKDF (reference sequence). The CDR3 spans 15 residues. The germline V and J ends were trimmed by 1 base and 2 bases, with 9 bases remaining between them. Here the CDR3 reads CATSRGREPYNEQFF. In nucleotides, the CDR3 is TGTGCCACCAGCAGAGGACGGGAGCCCTACAATGAGCAGTTCTTC.

Regarding this clonotype: Without the conserved terminal phenylalanine or tryptophan, this CDR3 likely stems from a read error. Because the CDR3's place on the DNA is in doubt, the DNA is left out and the CDR3 is given as listed by TCRdb. This rearrangement joins TRBV20-1 to TRBJ1-1; the DNA was not compared with TRBD1, the D call given in the table. Counting both end residues, the CDR3 totals 10 amino acids. Germline CDR1 and CDR2: DFQATT and SNEGSKA (reference sequence). CDR3 protein: CSASRGGGFY.

By share, this clonotype ranks as medium-sized. The chain recombines TRBV2 with TRBJ2-2, with TRBD2 as a possible D gene (6 bases). Germline V lookup: CDR1 SNHLY, CDR2 FYNNEI. The CDR3 totals 14 residues. V was trimmed by 5 bases and J by 2 bases, leaving 9 bases between them. The CDR3 protein is CASSYSGNTGELFF. DNA for the CDR3: TGTGCCAGCAGTTATAGCGGAAACACCGGGGAGCTGTTTTTT. Full variable domain (rest looked up from reference TRBV2 and TRBJ2-2): EPEVTQTPSHQVTQMGQEVILRCVPISNHLYFYWYRQILGQKVEFLVSFYNNEISEKSEIFDDQFSVERPDGSNFTLKIRSTKLEDSAMYFCASSYSGNTGELFFGEGSRLTVL.

This clonotype has a handful of counts. The chain carries TRBV20-1 and TRBJ2-1; D might be TRBD2 (6 bases). V lost 5 bases and J 8 bases, leaving 10 bases between the germline ends. The germline gives CDR1 DFQATT, CDR2 SNEGSKA (reference sequence). This CDR3 region has 11 residues. For the CDR3, the DNA is TGCAGTGCTTCCTGGGGGGATGAGCAGTTCTTC. This encodes CSASWGDEQFF.

This clonotype was counted many times. The chain carries TRBV6-1 and TRBJ2-1; 8 nucleotides agree with TRBD2. The CDR3 is 13 residues long. V shed 9 bases and J 6 bases; nucleotides not matched to a gene: 7. Germline values: CDR1 MNHNS, CDR2 SASEGT. The CDR3 DNA sequence: TGTGCCAGTAGCGGGATCGTAGGCAATGAGCAGTTCTTC. Translating gives CASSGIVGNEQFF.

This chain links TRBV25-1 with TRBJ2-1; TRBD2 agrees at 10 bases. Per the germline V gene, CDR1 is MGHDK and CDR2 is SYGVNS. CDR3 length equals 17 residues. V was clipped by 5 bases and J by 4 bases; unmatched bases: 11. CDR3 in DNA: TGTGCCAGCAGTCAACCACCCGGGACTAGCGCGTACAATGAGCAGTTCTTC. The encoded protein is CASSQPPGTSAYNEQFF.

V and J are TRBV4-2 and TRBJ1-6; 10 nucleotides match TRBD1. Germline V lookup: CDR1 LGHNA, CDR2 YNFKEQ. With V trimmed by 6 bases and J by 7 bases, 3 bases remained unmatched. The CDR3 has 14 residues. CDR3: CASRPGQGNSPLHF. In DNA form, the CDR3 reads TGTGCCAGCAGACCGGGACAGGGGAATTCACCCCTCCACTTT.

The sample holds many counts of this clonotype. The CDR3 does not close with the conserved phenylalanine or tryptophan, likely indicating a read error. CDR3: CSVGAGKWETQYS. Here the CDR3 DNA reads TGCAGCGTTGGAGCAGGGAAGTGGGAGACCCAGTACTCC. The rearrangement links TRBV29-1 to TRBJ2-5; TRBD1 is a possible D gene (5 bases). The germline V gene has CDR1 SQVTM and CDR2 ANQGSEA. Trimming removed 4 bases at V and 5 bases at J, with 14 bases between. CDR3 length: 13 residues.

The chain is built from TRBV4-2 and TRBJ2-1; D unresolved. Per germline, CDR1 LGHNA and CDR2 YNFKEQ. The CDR3 is made up of 15 amino acids. V lost 1 base and J 2 bases, leaving 9 bases between the germline ends. The DNA for the CDR3 is TGTGCCAGCAGCCAAGGCAAGGTCACCTACAATGAGCAGTTCTTC. It is translated as CASSQGKVTYNEQFF.